The 5 T cell receptor beta chains given below trace back to one sample, sequenced in a study of low-dose radiotherapy and immunotherapy resistance in tumors. Sample time point: after trial treatment. Regarding treatment: LDRT plus nivolumab, ipilimumab, low-dose cyclophosphamide and aspirin (RACIN trial). TRAV- and TRBV-specific primers were used for first-strand cDNA, which covered alpha and beta chains. Amplification, which lasted 20 to 25 PCR cycles, used a constant-region primer and V-primer adapter to amplify TCRs. TCRdb re-called the reads with MiXCR, one entry per CDR3 protein. Among roughly 40,000 distinct CDR3 sequences listed, 20% to 30% were seen once. The sequenced sample was PBMCs, obtained after low-dose radiotherapy plus immunotherapy. Source of these receptors: a male donor with prostate cancer.

This clonotype was counted at least ten times. The CDR3 sequence is CASSILGGEQFF. For the CDR3, the DNA is TGTGCCAGCAGTATACTAGGCGGTGAGCAGTTCTTC. The rearrangement joins TRBV6-2 or TRBV6-3 to TRBJ2-1, with D maybe TRBD2 (5 bases). Trimming took 5 bases from V and 9 from J, leaving 11 bases between them. The CDR3 covers 12 residues. Germline CDR1 is MNHEY and CDR2 is SVGEGT.

This clonotype has at least ten counts. The V call is TRBV20-1, the J call TRBJ2-3; 9 positions agree with TRBD2. Trimming took 5 bases from V and 4 from J; bases not matched to a gene: 10. Per the germline V gene, CDR1 is DFQATT and CDR2 is SNEGSKA (reference sequence). The CDR3 sequence is 15 residues long. The CDR3 protein is CSAAPLAGLADTQYF. DNA for the CDR3: TGCAGTGCTGCCCCGCTAGCGGGACTAGCAGATACGCAGTATTTT.

The J gene is TRBJ1-1, the V gene TRBV18; D not resolved. Looked up from germline, CDR1 is KGHSH and CDR2 is LQKENI. Trimming removed 6 bases from V and 6 bases from J, with 14 bases in between. CDR3 size: 13 residues. CDR3 sequence (DNA): TGTGCCAGCTCGCCCACCAGGTGGGCTGAAGCTTTCTTT. It encodes CASSPTRWAEAFF. The complete variable domain, with remaining parts taken from reference TRBV18 and TRBJ1-1, reads NAGVMQNPRHLVRRRGQEARLRCSPMKGHSHVYWYRQLPEEGLKFMVYLQKENIIDESGMPKERFSAEFPKEGPSILRIQQVVRGDSAAYFCASSPTRWAEAFFGQGTRLTVV.

The CDR3 loop is CSAHVTWAPDTQYF. The CDR3 region has the DNA TGCAGTGCGCATGTCACTTGGGCTCCAGATACGCAGTATTTT. The J gene is TRBJ2-3, the V gene TRBV20-1; no reliable D call. From germline, CDR1 is DFQATT and CDR2 SNEGSKA (reference sequence). This CDR3 is built from 14 residues. Trimming stripped 6 bases from V and 4 bases from J, with 17 bases between.

The table lists this clonotype with many counts. Here the CDR3 DNA reads TGTGCCAGCAGTTATTCGGGGGTCCAGGAGACCCAGTACTTC. Its protein product is CASSYSGVQETQYF. The V and J genes are TRBV6-9 and TRBJ2-5; the D gene could be TRBD1 or TRBD2 (5 bases each). Germline V gene lookup returns CDR1 MNHGY and CDR2 SVAAGI. Trimming pared 0 bases from V and 5 bases from J, leaving 10 bases between. There are 14 residues in the CDR3.